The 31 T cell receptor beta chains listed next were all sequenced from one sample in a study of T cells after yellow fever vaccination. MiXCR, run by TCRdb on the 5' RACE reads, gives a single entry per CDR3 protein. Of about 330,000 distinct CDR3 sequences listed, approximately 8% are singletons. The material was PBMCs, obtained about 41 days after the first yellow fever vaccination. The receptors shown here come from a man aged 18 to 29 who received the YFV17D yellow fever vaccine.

The CDR3: CASSYGPTTRETQYF. The CDR3 DNA follows: TGTGCCAGCAGTTACGGACCGACGACTAGGGAGACCCAGTACTTC. The genes are TRBV28 and TRBJ2-5, with a possible D match to TRBD2 (6 bases). Deletions cut 4 bases from V and 5 bases from J, with 17 bases between. The CDR3 runs 15 residues. Germline V CDR1 and CDR2: MDHEN, SYDVKM.

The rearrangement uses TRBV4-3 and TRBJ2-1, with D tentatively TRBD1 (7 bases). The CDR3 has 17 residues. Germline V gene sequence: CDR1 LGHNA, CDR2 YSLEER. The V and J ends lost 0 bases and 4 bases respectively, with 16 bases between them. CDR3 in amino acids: CASSQDLEGASYNEQFF. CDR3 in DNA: TGCGCCAGCAGCCAAGATCTGGAGGGGGCGAGTTACAATGAGCAGTTCTTC.

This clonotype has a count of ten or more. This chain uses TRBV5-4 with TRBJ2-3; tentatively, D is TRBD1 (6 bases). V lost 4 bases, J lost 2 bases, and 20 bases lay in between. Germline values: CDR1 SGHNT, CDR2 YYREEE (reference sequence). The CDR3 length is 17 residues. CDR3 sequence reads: CASSPDQTGLVTDTQYF. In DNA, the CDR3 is TGTGCCAGCAGCCCGGACCAAACAGGGCTAGTCACAGATACGCAGTATTTT.

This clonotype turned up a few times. The CDR3 protein is CASFPLGTGMSGANVLTF. CDR3 nucleotides: TGTGCCAGCTTTCCTCTTGGGACAGGGATGTCTGGGGCCAACGTCCTGACTTTC. The chain uses TRBV28 and TRBJ2-6; TRBD1 matches 9 bases. J lost 1 base, V lost 8 bases, and 12 bases had no gene match. Germline V gene lookup returns CDR1 MDHEN and CDR2 SYDVKM. This CDR3 has 18 amino acids.

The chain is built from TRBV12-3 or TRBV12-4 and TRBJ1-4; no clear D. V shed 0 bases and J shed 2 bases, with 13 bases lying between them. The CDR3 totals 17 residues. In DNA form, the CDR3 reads TGTGCCAGCAGTTTAGCCCCCGTGACGTTTACTAATGAAAAACTGTTTTTT. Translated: CASSLAPVTFTNEKLFF.

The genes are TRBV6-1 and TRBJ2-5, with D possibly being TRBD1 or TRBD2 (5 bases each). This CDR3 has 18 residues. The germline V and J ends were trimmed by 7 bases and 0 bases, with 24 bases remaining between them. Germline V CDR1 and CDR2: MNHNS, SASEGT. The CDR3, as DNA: TGTGCCAGCACCGACCCTTCTCGGGACCCCAAGTACCAAGAGACCCAGTACTTC. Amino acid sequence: CASTDPSRDPKYQETQYF.

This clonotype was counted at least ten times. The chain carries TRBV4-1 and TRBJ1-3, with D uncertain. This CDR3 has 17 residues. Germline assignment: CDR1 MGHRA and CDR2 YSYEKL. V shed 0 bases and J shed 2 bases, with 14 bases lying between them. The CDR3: CASSQDTAASAGNTIYF. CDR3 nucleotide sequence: TGCGCCAGCAGCCAAGATACGGCCGCTTCGGCTGGAAACACCATATATTTT.

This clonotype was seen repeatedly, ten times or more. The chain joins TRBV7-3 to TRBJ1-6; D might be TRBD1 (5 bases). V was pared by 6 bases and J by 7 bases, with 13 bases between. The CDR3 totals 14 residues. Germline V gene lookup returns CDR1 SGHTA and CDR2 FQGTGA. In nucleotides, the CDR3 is TGTGCCAGCAGTCATGGGACGTGGAATTCACCCCTCCACTTT. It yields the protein CASSHGTWNSPLHF.

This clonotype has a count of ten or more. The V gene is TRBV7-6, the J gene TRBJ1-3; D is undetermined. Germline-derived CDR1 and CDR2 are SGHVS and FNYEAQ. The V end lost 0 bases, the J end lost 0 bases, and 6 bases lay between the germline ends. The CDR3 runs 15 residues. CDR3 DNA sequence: TGTGCCAGCAGCTTAGCGCTGGTCTCTGGAAACACCATATATTTT. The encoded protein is CASSLALVSGNTIYF. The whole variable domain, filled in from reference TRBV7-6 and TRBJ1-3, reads GAGVSQSPRYKVTKRGQDVALRCDPISGHVSLYWYRQALGQGPEFLTYFNYEAQQDKSGLPNDRFSAERPEGSISTLTIQRTEQRDSAMYRCASSLALVSGNTIYFGEGSWLTVV.

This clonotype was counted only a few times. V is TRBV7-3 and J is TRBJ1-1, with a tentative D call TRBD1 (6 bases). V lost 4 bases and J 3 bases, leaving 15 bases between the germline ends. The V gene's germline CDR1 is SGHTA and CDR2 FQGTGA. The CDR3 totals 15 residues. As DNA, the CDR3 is TGTGCCAGCAGCTCCGGCCCTGGACAGCACACTGAAGCTTTCTTT. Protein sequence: CASSSGPGQHTEAFF.

In DNA form, the CDR3 reads TGTGCCAGCAGCTTCTCCGGGACAGAAGAGACCCAGTACTTC. Protein sequence: CASSFSGTEETQYF. The V call is TRBV7-3, the J call TRBJ2-5; the match to TRBD1 covers 7 bases. From germline, CDR1 is SGHTA and CDR2 FQGTGA. The CDR3 consists of 14 residues. V trimming: 3 bases; J trimming: 3 bases; junction bases outside the gene matches: 4.

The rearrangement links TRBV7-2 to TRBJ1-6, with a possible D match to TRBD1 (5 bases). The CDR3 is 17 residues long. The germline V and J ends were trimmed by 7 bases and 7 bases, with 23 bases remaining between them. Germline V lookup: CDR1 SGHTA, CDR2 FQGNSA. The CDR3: CASTPGPRDGLNSPLHF. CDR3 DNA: TGTGCCAGCACCCCAGGCCCTCGGGACGGATTGAATTCACCCCTCCACTTT.

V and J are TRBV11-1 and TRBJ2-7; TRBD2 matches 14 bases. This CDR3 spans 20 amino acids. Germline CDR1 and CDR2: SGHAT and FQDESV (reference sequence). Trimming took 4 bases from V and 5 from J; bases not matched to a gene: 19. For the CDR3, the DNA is TGTGCCAGCAGCTCAACCAACAGACTAGCGGGGGGGCTCAAAGTCCACGAGCAGTACTTC. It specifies CASSSTNRLAGGLKVHEQYF.

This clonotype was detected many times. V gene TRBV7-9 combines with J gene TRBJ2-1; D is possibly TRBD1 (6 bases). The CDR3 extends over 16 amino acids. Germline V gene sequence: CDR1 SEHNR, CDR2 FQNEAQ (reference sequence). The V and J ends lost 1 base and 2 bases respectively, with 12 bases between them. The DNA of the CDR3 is TGTGCCAGCAGCTTAGAGAGGGGGTGGCCCTACAATGAGCAGTTCTTC. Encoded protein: CASSLERGWPYNEQFF.

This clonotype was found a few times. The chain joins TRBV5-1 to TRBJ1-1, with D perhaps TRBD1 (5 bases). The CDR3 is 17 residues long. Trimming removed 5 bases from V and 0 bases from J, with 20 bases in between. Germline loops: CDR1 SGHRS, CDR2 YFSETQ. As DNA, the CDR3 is TGCGCCAGCAGAAGGACACTCAAGGGGATAATGAACACTGAAGCTTTCTTT. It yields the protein CASRRTLKGIMNTEAFF. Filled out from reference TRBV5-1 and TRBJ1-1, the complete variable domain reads KAGVTQTPRYLIKTRGQQVTLSCSPISGHRSVSWYQQTPGQGLQFLFEYFSETQRNKGNFPGRFSGRQFSNSRSEMNVSTLELGDSALYLCASRRTLKGIMNTEAFFGQGTRLTVV.

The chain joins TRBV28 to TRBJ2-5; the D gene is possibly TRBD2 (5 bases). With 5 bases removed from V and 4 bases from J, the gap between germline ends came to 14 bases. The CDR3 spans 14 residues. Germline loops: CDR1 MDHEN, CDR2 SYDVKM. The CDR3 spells CASSPLRARETQYF. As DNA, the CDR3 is TGTGCCAGCAGTCCTCTGAGGGCAAGAGAGACCCAGTACTTC.

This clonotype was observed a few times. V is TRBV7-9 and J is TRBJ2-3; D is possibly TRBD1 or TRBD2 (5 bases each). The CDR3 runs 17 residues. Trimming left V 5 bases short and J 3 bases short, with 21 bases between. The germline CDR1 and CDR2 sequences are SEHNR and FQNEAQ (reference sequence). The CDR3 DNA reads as TGTGCCAGCAGCGCCCAGGGTGGGGGAACAGCTACAGATACGCAGTATTTT. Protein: CASSAQGGGTATDTQYF.

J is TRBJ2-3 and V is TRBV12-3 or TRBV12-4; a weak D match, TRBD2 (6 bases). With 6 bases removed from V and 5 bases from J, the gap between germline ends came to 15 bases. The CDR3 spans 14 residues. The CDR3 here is CASSNFLGGDTQYF. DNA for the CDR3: TGTGCCAGCAGCAACTTCCTCGGGGGAGATACGCAGTATTTT.

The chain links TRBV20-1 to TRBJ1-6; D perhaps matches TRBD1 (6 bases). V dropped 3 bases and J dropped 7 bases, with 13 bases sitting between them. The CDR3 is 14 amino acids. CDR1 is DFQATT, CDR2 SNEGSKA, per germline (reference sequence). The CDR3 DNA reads TGCAGTGCTAGTTCTACAGGGCGGAATTCACCCCTCCACTTT. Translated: CSASSTGRNSPLHF.

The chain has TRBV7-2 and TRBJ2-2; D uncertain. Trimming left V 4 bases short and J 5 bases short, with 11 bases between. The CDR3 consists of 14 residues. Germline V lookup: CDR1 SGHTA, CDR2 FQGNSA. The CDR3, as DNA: TGTGCCAGCAGCTCGCCGTTGTATACCGGGGAGCTGTTTTTT. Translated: CASSSPLYTGELFF.

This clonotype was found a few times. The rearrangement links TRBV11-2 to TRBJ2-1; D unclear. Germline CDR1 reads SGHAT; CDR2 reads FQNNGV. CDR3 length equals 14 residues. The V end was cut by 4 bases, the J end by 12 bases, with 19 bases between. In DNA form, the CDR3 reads TGTGCCAGCAGCTATGAATCTTCGGGCACTGGGCAGTTCTTC. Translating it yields CASSYESSGTGQFF.

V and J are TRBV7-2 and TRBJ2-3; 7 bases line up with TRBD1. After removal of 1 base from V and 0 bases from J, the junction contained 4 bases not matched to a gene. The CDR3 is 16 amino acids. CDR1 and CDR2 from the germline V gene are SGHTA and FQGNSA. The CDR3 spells CASSLVRQGSTDTQYF. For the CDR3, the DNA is TGTGCCAGCAGCTTAGTGAGACAGGGAAGCACAGATACGCAGTATTTT. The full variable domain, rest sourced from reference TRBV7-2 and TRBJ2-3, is GAGVSQSPSNKVTEKGKDVELRCDPISGHTALYWYRQSLGQGLEFLIYFQGNSAPDKSGLPSDRFSAERTGGSVSTLTIQRTQQEDSAVYLCASSLVRQGSTDTQYFGPGTRLTVL.

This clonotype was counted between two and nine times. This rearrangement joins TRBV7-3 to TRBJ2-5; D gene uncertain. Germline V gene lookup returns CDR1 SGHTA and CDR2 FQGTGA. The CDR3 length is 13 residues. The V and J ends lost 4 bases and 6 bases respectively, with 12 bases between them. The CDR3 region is CASSSPLSKTQYF. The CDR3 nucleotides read TGTGCCAGCAGCTCACCCCTAAGCAAGACCCAGTACTTC.

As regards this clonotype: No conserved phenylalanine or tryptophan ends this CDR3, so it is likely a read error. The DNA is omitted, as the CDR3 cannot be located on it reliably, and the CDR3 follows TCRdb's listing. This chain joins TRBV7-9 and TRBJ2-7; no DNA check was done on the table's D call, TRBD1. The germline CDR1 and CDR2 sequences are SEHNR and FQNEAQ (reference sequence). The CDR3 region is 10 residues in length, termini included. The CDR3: CASSRDIPRI.

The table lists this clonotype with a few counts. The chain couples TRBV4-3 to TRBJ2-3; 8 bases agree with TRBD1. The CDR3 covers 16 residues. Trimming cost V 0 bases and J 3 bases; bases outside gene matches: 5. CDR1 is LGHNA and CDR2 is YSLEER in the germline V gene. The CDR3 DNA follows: TGCGCCAGCAGCCAAGACAGGGGGCTTGGGACAGATACGCAGTATTTT. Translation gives CASSQDRGLGTDTQYF.

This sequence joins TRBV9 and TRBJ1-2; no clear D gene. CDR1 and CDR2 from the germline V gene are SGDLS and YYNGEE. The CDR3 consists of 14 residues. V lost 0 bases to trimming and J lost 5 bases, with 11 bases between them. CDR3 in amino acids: CASSVASSAYGYTF. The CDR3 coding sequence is TGTGCCAGCAGCGTAGCCTCGTCGGCATATGGCTACACCTTC. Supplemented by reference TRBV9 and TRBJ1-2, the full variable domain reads DSGVTQTPKHLITATGQRVTLRCSPRSGDLSVYWYQQSLDQGLQFLIQYYNGEERAKGNILERFSAQQFPDLHSELNLSSLELGDSALYFCASSVASSAYGYTFGSGTRLTVV.

CDR3 protein: CSAGDRGHTEAFF. The DNA of the CDR3 is TGCAGTGCTGGGGACAGGGGGCACACTGAAGCTTTCTTT. V gene TRBV20-1 combines with J gene TRBJ1-1, with 12 bases that match TRBD1. This CDR3 is built from 13 residues. Germline CDR1 DFQATT, CDR2 SNEGSKA (reference sequence). J lost 3 bases, V lost 5 bases, and 1 base had no gene match.

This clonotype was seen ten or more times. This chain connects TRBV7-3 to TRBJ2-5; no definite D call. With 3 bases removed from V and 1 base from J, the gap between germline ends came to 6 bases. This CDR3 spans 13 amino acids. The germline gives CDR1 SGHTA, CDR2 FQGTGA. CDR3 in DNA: TGTGCCAGCAGCTTGGTTAGCCAAGAGACCCAGTACTTC. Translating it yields CASSLVSQETQYF. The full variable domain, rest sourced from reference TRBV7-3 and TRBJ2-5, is GAGVSQTPSNKVTEKGKYVELRCDPISGHTALYWYRQSLGQGPEFLIYFQGTGAADDSGLPNDRFFAVRPEGSVSTLKIQRTERGDSAVYLCASSLVSQETQYFGPGTRLLVL.

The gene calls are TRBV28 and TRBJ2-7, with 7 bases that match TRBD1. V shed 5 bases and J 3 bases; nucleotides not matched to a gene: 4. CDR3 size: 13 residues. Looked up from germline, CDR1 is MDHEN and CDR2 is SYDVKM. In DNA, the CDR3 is TGTGCCAGCAGTCAGGGGGTCTACTACGAGCAGTACGTC. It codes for CASSQGVYYEQYV.

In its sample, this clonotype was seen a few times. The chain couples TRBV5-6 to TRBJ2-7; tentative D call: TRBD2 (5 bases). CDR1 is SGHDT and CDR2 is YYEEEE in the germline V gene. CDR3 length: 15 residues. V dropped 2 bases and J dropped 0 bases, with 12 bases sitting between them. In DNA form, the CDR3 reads TGTGCCAGCAGCTTTGGACTCCTGGACTCCTACGAGCAGTACGTC. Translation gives CASSFGLLDSYEQYV.

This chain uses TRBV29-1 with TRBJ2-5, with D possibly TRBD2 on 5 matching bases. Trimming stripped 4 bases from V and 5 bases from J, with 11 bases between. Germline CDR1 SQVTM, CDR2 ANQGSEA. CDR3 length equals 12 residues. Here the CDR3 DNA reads TGCAGCGTTGGTCCGGGCGGGGAGACCCAGTACTTC. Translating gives CSVGPGGETQYF.